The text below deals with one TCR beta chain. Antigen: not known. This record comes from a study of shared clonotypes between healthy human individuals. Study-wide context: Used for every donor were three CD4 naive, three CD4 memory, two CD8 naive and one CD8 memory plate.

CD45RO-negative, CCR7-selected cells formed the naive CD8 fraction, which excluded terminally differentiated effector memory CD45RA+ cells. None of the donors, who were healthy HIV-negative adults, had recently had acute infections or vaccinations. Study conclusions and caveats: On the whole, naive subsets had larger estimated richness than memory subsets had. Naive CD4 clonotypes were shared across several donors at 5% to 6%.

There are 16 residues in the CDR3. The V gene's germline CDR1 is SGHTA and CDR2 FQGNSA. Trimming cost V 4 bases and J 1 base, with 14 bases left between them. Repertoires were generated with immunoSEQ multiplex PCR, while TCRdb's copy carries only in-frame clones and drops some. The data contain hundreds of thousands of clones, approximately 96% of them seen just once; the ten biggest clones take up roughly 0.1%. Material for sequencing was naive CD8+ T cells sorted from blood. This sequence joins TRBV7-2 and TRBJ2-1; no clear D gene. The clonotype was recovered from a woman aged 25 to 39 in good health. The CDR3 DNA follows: TGTGCCAGCAGCTCAGTCCGTGGCGCTTCCTACAATGAGCAGTTCTTC. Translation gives CASSSVRGASYNEQFF.